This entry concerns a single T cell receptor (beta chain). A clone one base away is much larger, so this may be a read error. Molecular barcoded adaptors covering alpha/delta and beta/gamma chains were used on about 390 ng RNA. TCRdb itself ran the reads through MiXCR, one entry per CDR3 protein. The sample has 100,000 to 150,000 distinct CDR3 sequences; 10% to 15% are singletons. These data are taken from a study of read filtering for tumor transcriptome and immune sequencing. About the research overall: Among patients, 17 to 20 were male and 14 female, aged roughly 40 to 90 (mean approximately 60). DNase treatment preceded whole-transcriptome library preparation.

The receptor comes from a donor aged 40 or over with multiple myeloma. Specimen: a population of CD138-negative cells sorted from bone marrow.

CDR3 DNA sequence: TGCAGTGCGTCAGGACAGGGGGCGGCTAGCGGCCAAGAGACCCGGTACTTC. Protein: CSASGQGAASGQETRYF. The gene calls are TRBV20-1 and TRBJ2-5, with TRBD1 identical over 11 bases. CDR3 size: 17 residues. Per the germline V gene, CDR1 is DFQATT and CDR2 is SNEGSKA (reference sequence).